This TCR beta chain was identified in a study of blood T cells in healthy people across ages. Isolating PBMCs gave at least 6 million of these cells per sample. Trimming cost V 5 bases and J 1 base; bases outside gene matches: 9. The V gene's germline CDR1 is SNHLY and CDR2 FYNNEI. This CDR3 comprises 17 residues. This clonotype turned up a few times. Using a J-beta primer mix together with a sample-barcoded 5' primer, a second PCR was run for roughly 7 to 11 cycles. TCRdb re-called the 5' RACE reads with MiXCR, one entry per CDR3 protein. The table records 350,000 to 450,000 distinct CDR3 sequences, about 49% of them present only once.

The sequencing input was blood. This chain links TRBV2 with TRBJ2-3, with TRBD2 identical over 10 bases. The clonotype was recovered from a man aged 55 to 70 in good health. DNA of the CDR3: TGTGCCAGCAGTTCTAGCGGGAGCGGGCTTCGCACAGATACGCAGTATTTT. It yields the protein CASSSSGSGLRTDTQYF.